This TCR beta chain stems from a study of graft-versus-host responses after intestinal transplantation. Study-level background: Transplant types were multivisceral, liver-intestinal, or isolated intestinal. Induction using anti-thymocyte globulin, followed by tacrolimus and steroids for two to three years, was given to all recipients.

Libraries were prepared by immunoSEQ multiplex PCR; TCRdb keeps only in-frame clonotypes and omits some of them. The table lists about 97,000 clones, around 91% of them singletons. This CDR3 contains 15 residues. Germline CDR1 SGHDT, CDR2 YYEEEE. The V gene lost 0 bases and the J gene lost 7 bases, with 14 bases spanning the gap. Notes on this clone: Its matching antigen is unknown.

The source is a human donor who was the organ donor for an intestinal transplant. The sample here was unstimulated CD4+ T cells sorted from spleen or lymph node cells, taken before transplant. The V and J genes are TRBV5-6 and TRBJ1-5; D remains ambiguous. The CDR3: CASSLAGKGGQPQHF. CDR3 sequence (DNA): TGTGCCAGCAGCTTGGCCGGTAAGGGAGGGCAGCCCCAGCATTTT. Full variable domain (rest looked up from reference TRBV5-6 and TRBJ1-5): DAGVTQSPTHLIKTRGQQVTLRCSPKSGHDTVSWYQQALGQGPQFIFQYYEEEERQRGNFPDRFSGHQFPNYSSELNVNALLLGDSALYLCASSLAGKGGQPQHFGDGTRLSIL.